This T cell receptor beta chain comes out of a study of T-cell memory formation after mild COVID-19. Background on the study: Clusters were largely donor specific. Study conclusions and caveats: Pre-infection memory contained some responding clones, which suggested that cross-reactive memory had joined.

This clonotype was seen a handful of times. Antigen unknown. Germline loops: CDR1 SGHNT, CDR2 YENEEA. The CDR3 sequence is 13 residues long. The V end lost 1 base, the J end lost 5 bases, and 9 bases lay between the germline ends. TCR alpha and TCR beta cDNA libraries carrying sample barcodes and UMIs came from 5'RACE with constant-segment primers. TCRdb re-called the 5' RACE reads through MiXCR, storing one row per CDR3 protein. The sample lists about 38,000 distinct CDR3 sequences, 11% occurring once. Sequenced input: PBMCs or a T cell subset sorted from them (not recorded which). V and J are TRBV11-3 and TRBJ2-7; possibly TRBD2 for D (5 bases). The origin of this receptor is a man between 18 and 35 years old who had mild COVID-19 (a few samples of this study predate the infection). Cell type and time point are not known. CDR3 sequence (DNA): TGTGCCAGCAGCTTAGGGACTTTGGACGAGCAGTACTTC. It is translated as CASSLGTLDEQYF.